A selection of T cell receptor beta chains follows, all from one sample in a study of multiple sclerosis patients with progressive multifocal leukoencephalopathy. Clones were sequenced by immunoSEQ multiplex PCR, and TCRdb holds only the in-frame ones, with some missing. The sample yields 25,000 to 30,000 clones, more than 80% seen once. The sequenced sample was PBMCs, obtained from a patient treated with natalizumab. These receptors were collected from a woman aged 25 to 39 with progressive multifocal leukoencephalopathy. Both conserved end residues are part of each CDR3. The D gene is left open where the match is weak. Not all rows give a size; the values are once, few, many and, for expanded clones, a class.

abundance: once
d_gene: .
j_gene: TRBJ2-5
v_gene: TRBV5-1
CDR3nt: TGCGCCAGCAGCGCGGGGACAGTGGAAGAGACCCAGTACTTC
CDR3aa: CASSAGTVEETQYF

abundance: .
d_gene: TRBD2
j_gene: TRBJ2-3
v_gene: TRBV6-4
CDR3nt: TGTGCCAGCGCCCTCAGCGGGGGCCAGGGGAATACGCAGTATTTT
CDR3aa: CASALSGGQGNTQYF

abundance: .
d_gene: .
j_gene: TRBJ2-5
v_gene: TRBV5-1
CDR3nt: TGCGCCAGCAGCCCTCTTCTTGGGGGGCTTTCGGGGGAGACCCAGTACTTC
CDR3aa: CASSPLLGGLSGETQYF

abundance: .
d_gene: .
j_gene: TRBJ1-2
v_gene: TRBV15
CDR3nt: TGTGCCACCAGCAGAGATGAGTCAGGGTATGGCTACACCTTC
CDR3aa: CATSRDESGYGYTF

abundance: .
d_gene: .
j_gene: TRBJ2-3
v_gene: TRBV2
CDR3nt: TGTGCCAGCAACCTTGTGTCTGGGGGCCCGACAGATACGCAGTATTTT
CDR3aa: CASNLVSGGPTDTQYF

abundance: .
d_gene: TRBD2
j_gene: TRBJ2-3
v_gene: TRBV4-3
CDR3nt: TGCGCCAGCAGCCAGAAACCAGCGGGGGAATCGGAAGATACGCAGTATTTT
CDR3aa: CASSQKPAGESEDTQYF

abundance: .
d_gene: .
j_gene: TRBJ2-3
v_gene: TRBV10-2
CDR3nt: TGCGCCAGCAGTGAGCGCACAGATACGCAGTATTTT
CDR3aa: CASSERTDTQYF

abundance: .
d_gene: TRBD1
j_gene: TRBJ1-1
v_gene: TRBV7-2
CDR3nt: TGTGCCAGCAGCCTAGGTCCCGGGACAGGACAAGCTTTCTTT
CDR3aa: CASSLGPGTGQAFF

abundance: few
d_gene: .
j_gene: TRBJ2-5
v_gene: TRBV7-7
CDR3nt: TGTGCTAGCTCTCCAAGGGCTGGGGAGGAGACCCAGTACTTC
CDR3aa: CASSPRAGEETQYF

abundance: .
d_gene: .
j_gene: TRBJ2-3
v_gene: TRBV11-2
CDR3nt: TGTGCCAGCAGCTCCCGCACAGGTTCCGGCACAGATACGCAGTATTTT
CDR3aa: CASSSRTGSGTDTQYF

abundance: .
d_gene: .
j_gene: TRBJ2-2
v_gene: TRBV10-1
CDR3nt: TGCGCCAGCAGGGACGAGAACACCGGGGAGCTGTTTTTT
CDR3aa: CASRDENTGELFF

abundance: few
d_gene: .
j_gene: TRBJ2-7
v_gene: TRBV30
CDR3nt: TGTGCCTGGAGCCGAAATTACGAGCAGTACTTC
CDR3aa: CAWSRNYEQYF

abundance: .
d_gene: .
j_gene: TRBJ1-5
v_gene: TRBV5-4
CDR3nt: TGTGCCAGCAGCCCGGGCAGCAATCAGCCCCAGCATTTT
CDR3aa: CASSPGSNQPQHF

abundance: .
d_gene: .
j_gene: TRBJ2-3
v_gene: TRBV11-3
CDR3nt: TGTGCCAGCAGCTTAGGGACCACAGGGCGTACAGATACGCAGTATTTT
CDR3aa: CASSLGTTGRTDTQYF

abundance: .
d_gene: .
j_gene: TRBJ2-3
v_gene: TRBV6-4
CDR3nt: TGTGCCAGCAGTGTCTCTAGCACAGATACGCAGTATTTT
CDR3aa: CASSVSSTDTQYF

abundance: .
d_gene: .
j_gene: TRBJ1-2
v_gene: TRBV30
CDR3nt: TGTGCCTGGAGTCCCACGTTGGGGGACGATGGCTACACCTTC
CDR3aa: CAWSPTLGDDGYTF

abundance: .
d_gene: .
j_gene: TRBJ1-2
v_gene: TRBV6-5
CDR3nt: TGTGCCAGCCAGCTGACAGTTAACTATGGCTACACCTTC
CDR3aa: CASQLTVNYGYTF

abundance: .
d_gene: .
j_gene: TRBJ2-3
v_gene: TRBV30
CDR3nt: TGTGCCTGGAGTAGGGTCGACGGGTACACAGATACGCAGTATTTT
CDR3aa: CAWSRVDGYTDTQYF

abundance: few
d_gene: TRBD2
j_gene: TRBJ2-7
v_gene: TRBV19
CDR3nt: TGTGCCAGTAGATGGAGGTGCGGGAGGTTTCTCTACGAGCAGTACTTC
CDR3aa: CASRWRCGRFLYEQYF

abundance: once
d_gene: TRBD2
j_gene: TRBJ2-1
v_gene: TRBV18
CDR3nt: TGTGCCAGCTCACTGGGGACTAACCGAAACAATGAGCAGTTCTTC
CDR3aa: CASSLGTNRNNEQFF

abundance: once
d_gene: .
j_gene: TRBJ1-5
v_gene: TRBV4-3
CDR3nt: TGCGCCAGCAGCCAAGGACACAATCAGCCCCAGCATTTT
CDR3aa: CASSQGHNQPQHF

abundance: .
d_gene: .
j_gene: TRBJ1-1
v_gene: TRBV5-1
CDR3nt: TGCGCCAGCAGCTTGGTTGGCAGGAACACTGAAGCTTTCTTT
CDR3aa: CASSLVGRNTEAFF

abundance: .
d_gene: .
j_gene: TRBJ1-5
v_gene: TRBV7-7
CDR3nt: TGTGCTAGCAGCCCCCCTGTTTTGTTTCAGCCCCAGCATTTT
CDR3aa: CASSPPVLFQPQHF

abundance: .
d_gene: TRBD2
j_gene: TRBJ2-3
v_gene: TRBV28
CDR3nt: TGTGCCAGCAGTTCCCTCAGCGGGGGCCTCCTACGGGATACGCAGTATTTT
CDR3aa: CASSSLSGGLLRDTQYF

abundance: .
d_gene: .
j_gene: TRBJ2-5
v_gene: TRBV7-2
CDR3nt: TGTGCCAGCAGCTTAAGCTTCTTAGGTCAAGAGACCCAGTACTTC
CDR3aa: CASSLSFLGQETQYF

abundance: .
d_gene: TRBD1
j_gene: TRBJ1-6
v_gene: TRBV7-9
CDR3nt: TGTGCCATCCAGGGGGCGTCCTATAATTCACCCCTCCACTTT
CDR3aa: CAIQGASYNSPLHF

abundance: .
d_gene: .
j_gene: TRBJ2-7
v_gene: TRBV10-3
CDR3nt: TGTGCCATCAGTGACCGGGAGAGGGGGCACTACGAGCAGTACTTC
CDR3aa: CAISDRERGHYEQYF

abundance: few
d_gene: TRBD2
j_gene: TRBJ2-7
v_gene: TRBV6-5
CDR3nt: TGTGCCAGCAGTGTTGAGACTAGCGGCTCCTACGAGCAGTACTTC
CDR3aa: CASSVETSGSYEQYF

abundance: .
d_gene: .
j_gene: TRBJ1-1
v_gene: TRBV30
CDR3nt: TGTGCCTGGAGTGTAATGTCCATTGGGAGCACTGAAGCTTTCTTT
CDR3aa: CAWSVMSIGSTEAFF

abundance: .
d_gene: TRBD2
j_gene: TRBJ2-2
v_gene: TRBV4-3
CDR3nt: TGCGCCAGCAGCCACCAACTAAACCAGCGGGGACACACCGGGGAGCTGTTTTTT
CDR3aa: CASSHQLNQRGHTGELFF

abundance: .
d_gene: .
j_gene: TRBJ1-1
v_gene: TRBV7-2
CDR3nt: TGTGCCAGCAGCTTAGACAGTGGAATGGCTTTCTTT
CDR3aa: CASSLDSGMAFF

abundance: .
d_gene: .
j_gene: TRBJ1-3
v_gene: TRBV4-1
CDR3nt: TGCGCCAGCAGCCAAGACACTGCCTCTGGAAACACCATATATTTT
CDR3aa: CASSQDTASGNTIYF

abundance: .
d_gene: TRBD1
j_gene: TRBJ1-1
v_gene: TRBV4-1
CDR3nt: TGCGCCAGCAGCCAAGTGGGACAGCAGAACACTGAAGCTTTCTTT
CDR3aa: CASSQVGQQNTEAFF

abundance: .
d_gene: .
j_gene: TRBJ1-4
v_gene: TRBV21-1
CDR3nt: TGTGCCAGCAGCAGGACAGGGGCCCGGGAAAAACTGTTTTTT
CDR3aa: CASSRTGAREKLFF

abundance: .
d_gene: .
j_gene: TRBJ1-2
v_gene: TRBV11-2
CDR3nt: TGTGCCAGCAGCTTATTCACGGGACCCTATCAGGGCTACACCTTC
CDR3aa: CASSLFTGPYQGYTF

abundance: .
d_gene: .
j_gene: TRBJ2-1
v_gene: TRBV2
CDR3nt: TGTGCCAGCAGTGAAACCCAGGGCATAGTTGAGCAGTTCTTC
CDR3aa: CASSETQGIVEQFF

abundance: .
d_gene: TRBD2
j_gene: TRBJ2-1
v_gene: TRBV4-2
CDR3nt: TGTGCCAGCAGCTCACCAGGGACTAGCTTGGGCAGCTCCTACAATGAGCAGTTCTTC
CDR3aa: CASSSPGTSLGSSYNEQFF

abundance: .
d_gene: TRBD1
j_gene: TRBJ2-7
v_gene: TRBV27
CDR3nt: TGTGCCAGCAGTCCACAGGGGTCCGAGCAGTACTTC
CDR3aa: CASSPQGSEQYF

abundance: .
d_gene: TRBD1
j_gene: TRBJ2-3
v_gene: TRBV4-1
CDR3nt: TGCGCCAGCAGCCAAGGTCCAGGGGGTTTGGGGACAGATACGCAGTATTTT
CDR3aa: CASSQGPGGLGTDTQYF

abundance: .
d_gene: TRBD2
j_gene: TRBJ2-7
v_gene: TRBV4-2
CDR3nt: TGTGCCAGCAGCCAAGATAGGGGGTTACTAGCGGGACATTACGAGCAGTACTTC
CDR3aa: CASSQDRGLLAGHYEQYF

abundance: .
d_gene: .
j_gene: TRBJ1-1
v_gene: TRBV6-1
CDR3nt: TGTGCCAGCAGGAGCCCGGGACAGAACACTGAAGCTTTCTTT
CDR3aa: CASRSPGQNTEAFF

abundance: .
d_gene: .
j_gene: TRBJ2-6
v_gene: TRBV4-1
CDR3nt: TGCGCCAGCAGCCAAAGATTAACAGGGCCCGGGGCCAACGTCCTGACTTTC
CDR3aa: CASSQRLTGPGANVLTF

abundance: .
d_gene: .
j_gene: TRBJ2-7
v_gene: TRBV12-2
CDR3nt: TGTGCAAGTCGCTTACCCCGGGACACGGGACGAACGACTGAGACATTTTACGAGCAGTACTTC
CDR3aa: CASRLPRDTGRTTETFYEQYF

abundance: once
d_gene: .
j_gene: TRBJ2-1
v_gene: TRBV7-8
CDR3nt: TGTGCCAGCAGCTTAATTGGGTTGTACAATGAGCAGTTCTTC
CDR3aa: CASSLIGLYNEQFF

abundance: .
d_gene: .
j_gene: TRBJ1-4
v_gene: TRBV7-5
CDR3nt: TGTGTCAGAAGCTTGAGGGGGGAGGATGAAAAACTGTTTTTT
CDR3aa: CVRSLRGEDEKLFF

abundance: .
d_gene: .
j_gene: TRBJ2-1
v_gene: TRBV7-8
CDR3nt: TGTGCCAGCAGCTTAGCGCCCACTGGACACTTTTACAATGAGCAGTTCTTC
CDR3aa: CASSLAPTGHFYNEQFF

abundance: .
d_gene: .
j_gene: TRBJ2-7
v_gene: TRBV28
CDR3nt: TGTGCCAGCAGTTTATCGCAGGGAGGATACGAGCAGTACTTC
CDR3aa: CASSLSQGGYEQYF

abundance: .
d_gene: TRBD1
j_gene: TRBJ1-4
v_gene: TRBV6-6
CDR3nt: TGTGCCAGCAGTTACTCTTTGGGGACAGGGGGTGAAAAACTGTTTTTT
CDR3aa: CASSYSLGTGGEKLFF

abundance: .
d_gene: .
j_gene: TRBJ1-2
v_gene: TRBV27
CDR3nt: TGTGCCAGCAGTTTAGCGGGGAATGAGGGGGTAAATGGCTACACCTTC
CDR3aa: CASSLAGNEGVNGYTF

abundance: .
d_gene: .
j_gene: TRBJ2-2
v_gene: TRBV5-1
CDR3nt: TGCGCCAGCAGCTTGGTGGCGGACACCGGGGAGCTGTTTTTT
CDR3aa: CASSLVADTGELFF

abundance: .
d_gene: .
j_gene: TRBJ2-3
v_gene: TRBV7-9
CDR3nt: TGTGCCAGCAGCTTAATCGAGGGAAACACAGATACGCAGTATTTT
CDR3aa: CASSLIEGNTDTQYF

abundance: .
d_gene: .
j_gene: TRBJ2-2
v_gene: TRBV27
CDR3nt: TGTGCCAGCAGTTCGGGGTCGAACACCGGGGAGCTGTTTTTT
CDR3aa: CASSSGSNTGELFF

abundance: .
d_gene: TRBD1
j_gene: TRBJ2-6
v_gene: TRBV7-9
CDR3nt: TGTGCCAGCAGGGGACAGGGGAAGAGGGCTGGGGCCAACGTCCTGACTTTC
CDR3aa: CASRGQGKRAGANVLTF

abundance: medium-sized
d_gene: TRBD1
j_gene: TRBJ2-1
v_gene: TRBV7-9
CDR3nt: TGTGCCAGCAGCTTTAACGACAGGGGCCATGAGCAGTTCTTC
CDR3aa: CASSFNDRGHEQFF

abundance: .
d_gene: TRBD1
j_gene: TRBJ1-6
v_gene: TRBV7-9
CDR3nt: TGTGCCAGCAGCTCGGACAGGGGAAGATTAACTCTTTCACCCCTCCACTTT
CDR3aa: CASSSDRGRLTLSPLHF